The 17 T cell receptor beta chains below were found in one sample sequenced in a study of T-cell reconstitution after alpha-beta-depleted transplantation in children. The authors prepared the TCRbeta library with unique molecular identifiers. Each CDR3 protein gets one entry after TCRdb re-called the PCR reads with MiXCR. The table lists about 400,000 distinct CDR3 sequences, under 20% of them singletons. Sequenced here: PBMCs, mostly from graft donor cells, sampled 360 days after TCRalphabeta/CD19-depleted stem cell transplant. The source of these receptors is a boy under two years old who had a stem cell transplant for Wiskott-Aldrich syndrome, so the T cells may come from the graft donor.

V usage is TRBV7-9 and J usage is TRBJ2-7; D gene ambiguous. Germline CDR1 is SEHNR and CDR2 is FQNEAQ (reference sequence). The V gene lost 3 bases and the J gene lost 0 bases, with 9 bases spanning the gap. The CDR3 spans 14 residues. The CDR3 region is CASSLLGFSYEQYF. In DNA, the CDR3 is TGTGCCAGCAGCTTGTTAGGGTTCTCCTACGAGCAGTACTTC.

This rearrangement joins TRBV11-2 to TRBJ2-3; no firm D call. The CDR3 is made up of 12 amino acids. The V gene's germline CDR1 is SGHAT and CDR2 FQNNGV. Trimming pared 5 bases from V and 10 bases from J, leaving 13 bases between. The CDR3 DNA reads as TGTGCCAGCAGCCCCTTAACGATGGCGCAGTATTTT. It is translated as CASSPLTMAQYF.

This clonotype was counted a few times. This rearrangement joins TRBV11-2 to TRBJ2-7; D call uncertain. The germline V and J ends were trimmed by 4 bases and 3 bases, with 19 bases remaining between them. The CDR3 extends over 16 amino acids. CDR1 and CDR2 (germline): SGHAT, FQNNGV. Here the CDR3 reads CASSSSKALSRYEQYF. DNA for the CDR3: TGTGCCAGCAGCTCCTCGAAGGCCCTATCTCGCTACGAGCAGTACTTC.

Only a few counts were recorded for this clonotype. The J gene is TRBJ2-1, the V gene TRBV25-1, with D perhaps TRBD2 (5 bases). The CDR3 length is 15 residues. CDR1 is MGHDK and CDR2 is SYGVNS in the germline V gene. The V and J ends lost 3 bases and 5 bases respectively, with 14 bases between them. CDR3 residues: CASSDPWTVHNEQFF. CDR3 DNA: TGTGCCAGCAGTGACCCTTGGACTGTCCACAATGAGCAGTTCTTC. The whole variable domain, filled in from reference TRBV25-1 and TRBJ2-1, reads EADIYQTPRYLVIGTGKKITLECSQTMGHDKMYWYQQDPGMELHLIHYSYGVNSTEKGDLSSESTVSRIRTEHFPLTLESARPSHTSQYLCASSDPWTVHNEQFFGPGTRLTVL.

Many counts were recorded for this clonotype. V is TRBV25-1 and J is TRBJ2-5, with D maybe TRBD1 (5 bases). Trimming cost V 0 bases and J 9 bases, with 17 bases left between them. The CDR3 length is 15 residues. Per the germline V gene, CDR1 is MGHDK and CDR2 is SYGVNS. The CDR3 reads CASSEYERQEGAQYF. The CDR3 DNA is TGTGCCAGCAGTGAATATGAGAGGCAAGAAGGGGCCCAGTACTTC.

In this sample, this clonotype turned up once. An end of the junction differs from the germline gene, which may be a read error. The chain has TRBV7-9 and TRBJ2-2; D remains unclear. The CDR3 loop spans 14 amino acids. Germline V gene sequence: CDR1 SEHNR, CDR2 FQNEAQ (reference sequence). The CDR3 sequence is CAGSPSSNTGELFF. Here the CDR3 DNA reads TGTGCCGGCAGCCCAAGTTCGAACACCGGGGAGCTGTTTTTT. Full variable domain (remainder filled in from reference TRBV7-9 and TRBJ2-2): DTGVSQNPRHKITKRGQNVTFRCDPISEHNRLYWYRQTLGQGPEFLTYFQNEAQLEKSRLLSDRFSAERPKGSFSTLEIQRTEQGDSAMYLCAGSPSSNTGELFFGEGSRLTVL.

This clonotype was detected only a few times. This chain links TRBV2 with TRBJ1-6; no clear D gene. The CDR3 contains 15 residues. Per germline, CDR1 SNHLY and CDR2 FYNNEI. Deletions cut 4 bases from V and 6 bases from J, with 13 bases between. The CDR3 is CASSVSHKGNSPLHF. In nucleotides, the CDR3 is TGTGCCAGCAGTGTATCGCACAAGGGTAATTCACCCCTCCACTTT. The whole variable domain, filled in from reference TRBV2 and TRBJ1-6, reads EPEVTQTPSHQVTQMGQEVILRCVPISNHLYFYWYRQILGQKVEFLVSFYNNEISEKSEIFDDQFSVERPDGSNFTLKIRSTKLEDSAMYFCASSVSHKGNSPLHFGNGTRLTVT.

In DNA form, the CDR3 reads TGTGCCAGCAGCTTAACCCGGGACAGATCCTACGAGCAGTACTTC. It is translated as CASSLTRDRSYEQYF. This chain joins TRBV7-9 and TRBJ2-7, with TRBD1 matching 7 bases. The V gene end was trimmed by 2 bases and the J gene end by 1 base; junction bases not matched to a gene: 5. Germline CDR1 reads SEHNR; CDR2 reads FQNEAQ (reference sequence). This CDR3 has 15 residues.

The chain joins TRBV7-2 to TRBJ2-7; D remains ambiguous. V gave up 6 bases and J gave up 2 bases, with 17 bases separating them. Germline V CDR1 and CDR2: SGHTA, FQGNSA. This CDR3 has 15 amino acids. DNA for the CDR3: TGTGCCAGCAGACCAAGAGAAAAAGCGACCTACGAGCAGTACTTC. Translating gives CASRPREKATYEQYF.

The genes are TRBV7-8 and TRBJ2-5; 8 bases map to TRBD2. V lost 6 bases to trimming and J lost 2 bases; unmatched junction nucleotides: 8. The germline V gene has CDR1 SGHVS and CDR2 FQNEAQ. The CDR3 consists of 15 residues. CDR3 protein: CASRERLARQETQYF. CDR3 coding DNA: TGTGCCAGCAGGGAAAGACTAGCGCGACAAGAGACCCAGTACTTC.

The rearrangement uses TRBV4-2 and TRBJ2-2, with D unclear. The CDR3 totals 15 residues. Germline CDR1 LGHNA, CDR2 YNFKEQ. With 1 base removed from V and 3 bases from J, the gap between germline ends came to 9 bases. The CDR3 sequence is CASSQGQVDTGELFF. CDR3 DNA sequence: TGTGCCAGCAGCCAAGGACAAGTGGACACCGGGGAGCTGTTTTTT.

The rearrangement links TRBV7-6 to TRBJ2-2; D might be TRBD1 (5 bases). The CDR3 is 17 amino acids. Per germline, CDR1 SGHVS and CDR2 FNYEAQ. V was shortened by 2 bases and J by 0 bases, with 13 bases between the two germline ends. The CDR3 DNA reads TGTGCCAGCAGCTTATATGCTTGGGGCCCGAACACCGGGGAGCTGTTTTTT. Protein product: CASSLYAWGPNTGELFF.

This clonotype appeared a few times. This chain connects TRBV2 to TRBJ2-4; TRBD2 matches at 16 bases. The V gene's germline CDR1 is SNHLY and CDR2 FYNNEI. The ends lost 6 bases at V and 2 bases at J; junction bases unmatched: 4. The CDR3 sequence is 17 residues long. CDR3: CASRGTSGRGPKNIQYF. The DNA for the CDR3 is TGTGCCAGCAGAGGGACTAGCGGGAGGGGCCCCAAAAACATTCAGTACTTC.

This clonotype has more than one count but fewer than ten. The rearrangement joins TRBV6-5 to TRBJ2-2; 8 bases line up with TRBD1. The germline V gene has CDR1 MNHEY and CDR2 SVGAGI. V dropped 0 bases and J dropped 4; count of bases not matched to a gene: 4. This CDR3 has 16 amino acids. The CDR3 is CASSYSDRALTGELFF. CDR3 DNA sequence: TGTGCCAGCAGTTACTCGGACAGGGCGCTCACCGGGGAGCTGTTTTTT.

Only a few counts were recorded for this clonotype. V gene TRBV5-1 combines with J gene TRBJ2-1, with a weak D call TRBD2 (5 bases). This CDR3 is 16 amino acids long. The germline CDR1 and CDR2 sequences are SGHRS and YFSETQ. V was cut by 3 bases and J by 3 bases, with 16 bases left in between. This CDR3 is CASSSTRKPLYNEQFF. CDR3 coding DNA: TGCGCCAGCAGCTCTACTAGGAAGCCCCTCTACAATGAGCAGTTCTTC.

This clonotype was counted between two and nine times. The chain couples TRBV4-1 to TRBJ2-4; tentative D call: TRBD2 (6 bases). This CDR3 has 17 residues. CDR1 and CDR2 from the germline V gene are MGHRA and YSYEKL. The V and J ends lost 3 bases and 9 bases respectively, with 24 bases between them. The CDR3 DNA reads TGCGCCAGCAGCCATCCCGGGACTCGCCGTGGGGTTGGCATTCAGTACTTC. Its translation: CASSHPGTRRGVGIQYF.

This chain connects TRBV6-2 or TRBV6-3 to TRBJ2-2, with 12 bases aligning to TRBD2. The CDR3 loop spans 15 amino acids. Germline V gives CDR1 MNHEY, CDR2 SVGEGT. With 5 bases clipped from V and 7 bases from J, the junction kept 5 bases outside the gene matches. CDR3 nucleotides: TGTGCCAGCAGTCACACTAGCGGGAGGATCGGGGAGCTGTTTTTT. It encodes CASSHTSGRIGELFF.